A selection of T cell receptor beta chains follows, all from one sample in a study of shared clonotypes between healthy human individuals. Sequencing was performed with immunoSEQ multiplex PCR; in TCRdb, only in-frame clones are kept and a portion is missing. Of over a million clones in the sample, about 96% were seen once. Sequencing was carried out using naive CD4+ T cells sorted from blood. The receptors shown here come from a man between 25 and 39 years old in good health. Each CDR3 is given with its conserved first and last residue. A D gene is named only where the DNA matches it firmly. Size values are once, few and many counts, or a class for expanded clones, and some rows have none.

clone_size | d_call | j_call | v_call | cdr3_nt | cdr3_aa
NA | TRBD2 | TRBJ2-7 | TRBV7-2 | TGTGCCAGCAGCCAACGGACTAGCGGCTACGAGCAGTACTTC | CASSQRTSGYEQYF
NA | TRBD1 | TRBJ1-5 | TRBV5-1 | TGCGCCAGCAGAGAGACAGGGTCCGATCAGCCCCAGCATTTT | CASRETGSDQPQHF
NA | TRBD1 | TRBJ2-7 | TRBV5-1 | TGCGCCACCAAAGCGACTTCCGGGACAGGGTTCTACGAGCAGTACTTC | CATKATSGTGFYEQYF
NA | NA | TRBJ2-1 | TRBV28 | TGTGCCAGCACAAGCGCCTACAATGAGCAGTTCTTC | CASTSAYNEQFF
NA | NA | TRBJ2-7 | TRBV20-1 | TGCAGTGCTTCCGACCCCTACGAGCAGTACTTC | CSASDPYEQYF
NA | NA | TRBJ1-4 | TRBV18 | TGTGCCAGCTCACCACTTGCCGGGGAGGACGAAAAACTGTTTTTT | CASSPLAGEDEKLFF
NA | NA | TRBJ2-1 | TRBV5-1 | NA | CASSLVASGTRNKFF
NA | TRBD1 | TRBJ2-7 | TRBV5-1 | TGCGCCAGCAGCTTATCCGGGACAGGAGCCTCCTACGAGCAGTACTTC | CASSLSGTGASYEQYF
once | TRBD1 | TRBJ2-5 | TRBV18 | TGTGCCAGCTCACCGACAGGGGGCGTTGAGACCCAGTACTTC | CASSPTGGVETQYF
NA | NA | TRBJ2-2 | TRBV7-2 | TGTGCCAGCAGCTTAGGCAGGGTTGGCACCGGGGAGCTGTTTTTT | CASSLGRVGTGELFF
NA | NA | TRBJ2-5 | TRBV27 | TGTGCCAGCAGCCCCAAGGGGTCAGGAGGGCCCCAGTACTTC | CASSPKGSGGPQYF
NA | NA | TRBJ2-6 | TRBV6-1 | TGTGCCAGCAGAGAGGCTGGGGCCAACGTCCTGACTTTC | CASREAGANVLTF
NA | TRBD1 | TRBJ2-3 | TRBV5-1 | TGCGCCAGCAGCTTCGGGACAGGAGCTGGCACAGATACGCAGTATTTT | CASSFGTGAGTDTQYF
NA | TRBD2 | TRBJ2-7 | TRBV5-1 | TGCGCCAGCAGCTTGCCCCCGTGGACGGGAGGTCCGGGTAACGAGCAGTACTTC | CASSLPPWTGGPGNEQYF
NA | NA | TRBJ2-1 | TRBV5-1 | TGCGCCAGCAGCTTGGAAGGGTATGAGCAGTTCTTC | CASSLEGYEQFF
NA | TRBD2 | TRBJ2-7 | TRBV18 | TGTGCCAGCTCACCACCCAGCGGGAGGGCCTACGAGCAGTACTTC | CASSPPSGRAYEQYF
NA | NA | TRBJ2-2 | TRBV30 | TGTGCCTGGAGTTGGGTGGCCACCGGGGAGCTGTTTTTT | CAWSWVATGELFF
NA | TRBD2 | TRBJ2-1 | TRBV9 | TGTGCCAGCAGCGCCCTTAGAGCGGGAGGCGGATACAATGAGCAGTTCTTC | CASSALRAGGGYNEQFF
NA | NA | TRBJ2-5 | TRBV7-7 | TGTGCTAGCAGCTTAGACAGAGAAGAGACCCAGTACTTC | CASSLDREETQYF
NA | NA | TRBJ2-7 | TRBV6-6 | TGTGCCAGCAGTTACTTGATTGGGGACAACGAGCAGTACTTC | CASSYLIGDNEQYF
NA | TRBD2 | TRBJ2-7 | TRBV15 | TGTGCCACCAGCCCTAGCGGGAGATGGTTCGAGCAGTACTTC | CATSPSGRWFEQYF
NA | NA | TRBJ1-5 | TRBV6-5 | TGTGCCAGCAGTTACTCGTCCCCCAGGGGTGGTCAGCCCCAGCATTTT | CASSYSSPRGGQPQHF
NA | TRBD2 | TRBJ2-1 | TRBV7-9 | TGTGCCAGCAGCTTAATTTTTAGAACTAGCGGGAGTTTCCATGAGCAGTTCTTC | CASSLIFRTSGSFHEQFF
NA | TRBD1 | TRBJ2-7 | TRBV5-1 | TGCGCCAGCAGCGAACAGGGGGCTCACTACGAGCAGTACTTC | CASSEQGAHYEQYF
NA | NA | TRBJ1-4 | TRBV5-6 | TGTGCCAGCAGACGAGCAGGGTCTAATGAAAAACTGTTTTTT | CASRRAGSNEKLFF
NA | NA | TRBJ1-2 | TRBV5-1 | TGCGCCAGCAGCTTGGCCGGTTCTAACTATGGCTACACCTTC | CASSLAGSNYGYTF
NA | NA | TRBJ1-1 | TRBV6-5 | TGTGCCAGCAGTTACATACGGGAGAACACTGAAGCTTTCTTT | CASSYIRENTEAFF
NA | NA | TRBJ1-2 | TRBV10-3 | TGTGCCATCAGTGAAGCGGCAGGCAGGGACTATGGCTACACCTTC | CAISEAAGRDYGYTF
NA | TRBD1 | TRBJ1-5 | TRBV19 | TGTGCCAGTAGTATCTTCTCGGGACAGGGGAATCAGCCCCAGCATTTT | CASSIFSGQGNQPQHF
NA | TRBD2 | TRBJ2-1 | TRBV5-4 | TGTGCCAGCAGCCTCGGACTAGCGGGAGACAGGGAGCAGTTCTTC | CASSLGLAGDREQFF
NA | TRBD2 | TRBJ2-5 | TRBV18 | TGTGCCAGCTCACCACGGAGACTAGCGCATCAAGAGACCCAGTACTTC | CASSPRRLAHQETQYF
NA | NA | TRBJ2-7 | TRBV5-1 | TGCGCCAGCAGCTTGTTCCCCGCCAACAGCGTAGACGAGCAGTACTTC | CASSLFPANSVDEQYF
NA | TRBD1 | TRBJ2-3 | TRBV7-6 | TGTGCCAGCAGCTCCAATGTGCAGGGGGCAACAGATACGCAGTATTTT | CASSSNVQGATDTQYF
NA | TRBD2 | TRBJ2-7 | TRBV4-3 | TGCGCCAGCAGCCACCCCTCTAGCGGGAGTCGCGACGAGCAGTACTTC | CASSHPSSGSRDEQYF
NA | TRBD1 | TRBJ2-4 | TRBV27 | TGTGCCAGCAGTTTATTACCCTACCCCAGAGCCGGGACAGGGCGAAACATTCAGTACTTC | CASSLLPYPRAGTGRNIQYF
NA | NA | TRBJ2-1 | TRBV19 | TGTGCCAGTAGTATCGGCTTAGCGACCTACAATGAGCAGTTCTTC | CASSIGLATYNEQFF
NA | NA | TRBJ2-1 | TRBV6-4 | TGTGCCAGCCGTTCCGGGTGGGGCTACAATGAGCAGTTCTTC | CASRSGWGYNEQFF
NA | NA | TRBJ2-7 | TRBV28 | TGTGCCAGCAGCCCCCCCGAGCAGTACTTC | CASSPPEQYF
NA | NA | TRBJ2-7 | TRBV11-2 | TGTGCCAGCAGGCACCGGGACTTGACGCGGCACGAGCAGTACTTC | CASRHRDLTRHEQYF
NA | TRBD1 | TRBJ2-7 | TRBV7-9 | TGTGCCAGCAGCGCAATGACAGGGGGCCTTCGGGACGAGCAGTACTTC | CASSAMTGGLRDEQYF
NA | TRBD2 | TRBJ2-1 | TRBV18 | TGTGCCAGCTCACCCGTAAGGACTAGCGGGGGCTACAATGAGCAGTTCTTC | CASSPVRTSGGYNEQFF
NA | TRBD2 | TRBJ2-7 | TRBV28 | TGTGCCAGCAGTCACTACCTCCCTTTTAGCGGGAGTTTTTACGAGCAGTACTTC | CASSHYLPFSGSFYEQYF
NA | NA | TRBJ1-1 | TRBV5-5 | TGTGCCAGCAGCTTGGCCGCCGGGACTGAAGCTTTCTTT | CASSLAAGTEAFF
NA | NA | TRBJ2-7 | TRBV28 | TGTGCCAGCAGTTTGACAGGAGTCTACGAGCAGTACTTC | CASSLTGVYEQYF
few | NA | TRBJ2-7 | TRBV7-7 | TGTGCCAGCAGCCCGCAGGCGTCCAGGAGCTACGAGCAGTACTTC | CASSPQASRSYEQYF
NA | NA | TRBJ2-3 | TRBV29-1 | TGCAGCGTTGGGACGGTAAACACAGATACGCAGTATTTT | CSVGTVNTDTQYF
NA | NA | TRBJ2-7 | TRBV11-2 | TGTGCCAGCAGCTTAGGGTCGGTGCGGCAGGGTTCTTACGAGCAGTACTTC | CASSLGSVRQGSYEQYF
NA | NA | TRBJ2-1 | TRBV10-3 | TGTGCCATCAGTGTTGGGGGTACCTCCTACAATGAGCAGTTCTTC | CAISVGGTSYNEQFF
NA | TRBD1 | TRBJ2-7 | TRBV6-5 | TGTGCCAGCAGTTCCCCCGGGACAGGGGACGAGCAGTACTTC | CASSSPGTGDEQYF
NA | NA | TRBJ2-1 | TRBV21-1 | TGTGCCAGCAAACTAGCGGGAGGTTTTTACAATGAGCAGTTCTTC | CASKLAGGFYNEQFF
NA | NA | TRBJ2-2 | TRBV9 | TGTGCCAGCAGCGCACGGGAATTCGGGGAGCTGTTTTTT | CASSAREFGELFF
NA | NA | TRBJ2-7 | TRBV27 | TGTGCCAGCTCCCCGACAGAAAGAAAGGACGAGCAGTACTTC | CASSPTERKDEQYF
NA | NA | TRBJ1-1 | TRBV6-6 | TGTGCCAGCAGACCACAGCTGAACACTGAAGCTTTCTTT | CASRPQLNTEAFF
NA | NA | TRBJ2-6 | TRBV28 | TGTGCCAGCAGTTTATTTCCTGGCTCTGGGGCCAACGTCCTGACTTTC | CASSLFPGSGANVLTF
once | NA | TRBJ2-5 | TRBV5-5 | TGTGCCAGCAGCTTGATGAAGACAGGCCCCCAAGAGACCCAGTACTTC | CASSLMKTGPQETQYF